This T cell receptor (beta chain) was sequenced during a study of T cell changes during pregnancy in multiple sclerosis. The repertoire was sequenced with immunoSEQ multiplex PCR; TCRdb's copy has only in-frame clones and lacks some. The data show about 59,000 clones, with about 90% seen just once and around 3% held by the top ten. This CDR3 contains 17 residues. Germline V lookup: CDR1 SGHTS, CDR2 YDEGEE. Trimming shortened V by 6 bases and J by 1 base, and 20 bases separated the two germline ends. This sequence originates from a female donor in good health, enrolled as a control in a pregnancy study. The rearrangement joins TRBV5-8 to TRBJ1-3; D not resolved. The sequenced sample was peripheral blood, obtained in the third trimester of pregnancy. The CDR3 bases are TGTGCCAGCAACGTCCCTGGCCGGCTAGAATCTGGAAACACCATATATTTT. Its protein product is CASNVPGRLESGNTIYF.